Following are 29 T cell receptor beta chains from one sample sequenced in a study of tumour-infiltrating T cells in Burkitt lymphoma. Here immunoSEQ multiplex PCR was the method, and the copy in TCRdb shows in-frame clones only, minus some. The profile shows around 690 clones, roughly 12% of them singletons. The sample was tumor tissue. These TCRs come from a human donor with Burkitt lymphoma.

The rearrangement joins TRBV9 to TRBJ2-7; weak D call: TRBD1 (6 bases). V was clipped by 3 bases and J by 5 bases, with 15 bases between them. This CDR3 spans 14 amino acids. Looked up from germline, CDR1 is SGDLS and CDR2 is YYNGEE. CDR3 in amino acids: CASSASGKGDEQYF. The CDR3 DNA reads as TGTGCCAGCAGCGCCTCCGGAAAGGGGGACGAGCAGTACTTC.

A few counts support this clone. The V call is TRBV9, the J call TRBJ2-3; D tentatively fits TRBD1 or TRBD2 (6 bases each). Germline CDR1 is SGDLS and CDR2 is YYNGEE. V was trimmed by 4 bases and J by 0 bases, leaving 12 bases between them. CDR3 length equals 15 residues. The CDR3 coding sequence is TGTGCCAGCAGCTCCTGGGGGGCTAGCACAGATACGCAGTATTTT. Amino acid sequence: CASSSWGASTDTQYF.

V and J are TRBV6-5 and TRBJ1-5; tentative D call: TRBD1 (5 bases). CDR1 and CDR2 from the germline V gene are MNHEY and SVGAGI. Deletions cut 6 bases from V and 0 bases from J, with 12 bases between. This CDR3 region has 15 residues. DNA of the CDR3: TGTGCCAGCAGACAGGCAGGGTATAGCAATCAGCCCCAGCATTTT. Translation: CASRQAGYSNQPQHF.

This clone was detected only a few times. The chain uses TRBV9 and TRBJ2-7; D might be TRBD1 or TRBD2, each matching 5 bases. CDR3 length: 14 amino acids. V lost 3 bases, J lost 5 bases, and 15 bases lay in between. Germline CDR1 reads SGDLS; CDR2 reads YYNGEE. The CDR3: CASSGRDQGHEQYF. As DNA, the CDR3 is TGTGCCAGCAGCGGCCGGGATCAGGGACACGAGCAGTACTTC.

In its sample, this clone was seen a few times. DNA for the CDR3: TGTGCCAGCAGCTTAAGTAGGCGGAAAGACAGAAATTCACCCCTCCACTTT. Translation: CASSLSRRKDRNSPLHF. J is TRBJ1-6 and V is TRBV11-1; TRBD1 might be the D (5 bases). Germline CDR1 reads SGHAT; CDR2 reads FQDESV (reference sequence). CDR3 length: 17 residues. Trimming pared 2 bases from V and 7 bases from J, leaving 18 bases between.

As to this clone: The germline gene is not matched at one end of the junction; a read error may be the cause. V and J are TRBV5-1 and TRBJ1-4; 12 bases map to TRBD1. Germline lookup yields CDR1 SGHRS and CDR2 YFSETQ. CDR3 length equals 16 residues. The CDR3 sequence is CVSSQGTGGYNEKLFF. The CDR3, as DNA: TGCGTCAGCAGCCAAGGGACAGGGGGCTACAATGAAAAACTGTTTTTT.

The CDR3 is CASSLSGGLRFNEQFF. The CDR3 DNA sequence: TGTGCCAGCAGCTTATCGGGGGGGCTTCGGTTCAATGAGCAGTTCTTC. This rearrangement joins TRBV7-8 to TRBJ2-1, with TRBD2 matching 8 bases. The germline V gene encodes CDR1 SGHVS and CDR2 FQNEAQ. The V segment lost 2 bases and the J segment 6 bases; nucleotides outside the gene matches: 9. This CDR3 has 16 residues.

This clone was seen a few times. The rearrangement links TRBV6-5 to TRBJ1-6; D gene uncertain. Between the trimmed V and J ends, which lost 2 bases and 8 bases, there was a span of 16 bases. Germline CDR1 reads MNHEY; CDR2 reads SVGAGI. This CDR3 is built from 16 residues. The CDR3 reads CASSYHIARRDSPLHF. The CDR3 DNA follows: TGTGCCAGCAGTTACCATATAGCTCGGCGCGATTCACCCCTCCACTTT.

Details on this clone: One end of the junction varies from germline; a read error may be responsible. The chain links TRBV13 to TRBJ2-4; D is tentatively TRBD1 or TRBD2 (5 bases each). Per germline, CDR1 PRHDT and CDR2 FYEKMQ (reference sequence). This CDR3 is built from 14 residues. CDR3 in DNA: TGTGCCAGCACTCCCGGAGGCAGGCAGGACATTCAGTATTTC. It encodes CASTPGGRQDIQYF. Full variable domain (outside the CDR3, taken from reference TRBV13 and TRBJ2-4): AAGVIQSPRHLIKEKRETATLKCYPIPRHDTVYWYQQGPGQDPQFLISFYEKMQSDKGSIPDRFSAQQFSDYHSELNMSSLELGDSALYFCASTPGGRQDIQYFGAGTRLSVL.

This clone was found a few times. Other DNA sequences in the sample encode the same CDR3. The chain employs TRBV29-1 and TRBJ1-2; weak D call: TRBD1 (5 bases). V lost 5 bases to trimming and J lost 1 base, with 14 bases between them. CDR1 and CDR2 from the germline V gene are SQVTM and ANQGSEA. The CDR3 covers 14 residues. The CDR3 protein is CSVFPDGGNYGYTF. In nucleotides, the CDR3 is TGCAGCGTTTTTCCCGACGGGGGTAACTATGGCTACACCTTC.

The chain uses TRBV27 and TRBJ1-5; D is unresolved. The CDR3 is 13 residues long. CDR1 is MNHEY, CDR2 SMNVEV, per germline (reference sequence). Trimming left V 4 bases short and J 0 bases short, with 4 bases between. The CDR3 loop reads CASSYSSNQPQHF. The CDR3, as DNA: TGTGCCAGCAGTTACAGTAGCAATCAGCCCCAGCATTTT.

This chain connects TRBV7-2 to TRBJ1-3; D is possibly TRBD1 (5 bases). This CDR3 is built from 14 residues. The germline V and J ends were trimmed by 4 bases and 0 bases, with 7 bases remaining between them. Germline CDR1 is SGHTA and CDR2 is FQGNSA. DNA of the CDR3: TGTGCCAGCAGCTGGGGGAGCTCTGGAAACACCATATATTTT. It codes for CASSWGSSGNTIYF.

V gene TRBV29-1 combines with J gene TRBJ1-3; 9 positions match TRBD1. J gave up 4 bases and V 7 bases, and 8 bases lay outside the gene matches. The CDR3 contains 14 residues. CDR1 is SQVTM and CDR2 is ANQGSEA in the germline V gene. The chain's CDR3 is CSALDRGQGNTIYF. CDR3 DNA sequence: TGCAGCGCCCTGGACAGGGGCCAGGGAAACACCATATATTTT.

This clone was seen more than once but under ten times. J is TRBJ2-7 and V is TRBV4-1; 9 bases agree with TRBD1. V shed 3 bases and J 2 bases; nucleotides not matched to a gene: 5. Germline V gives CDR1 MGHRA, CDR2 YSYEKL. This CDR3 contains 15 residues. CDR3 residues: CASSHPGTGTYEQYF. The CDR3 bases are TGCGCCAGCAGCCACCCCGGGACAGGGACCTACGAGCAGTACTTC.

There are a few counts of this clone. In DNA form, the CDR3 reads TGTGCCAGCAGCTTAAAAGGGAGTTCATATGGCTACACCTTC. Its translation: CASSLKGSSYGYTF. The V gene is TRBV5-6, the J gene TRBJ1-2; unclear D gene. CDR1 SGHDT and CDR2 YYEEEE come from the germline V gene. The V end was cut by 2 bases, the J end by 5 bases, with 13 bases between. The CDR3 consists of 14 residues.

A few counts support this clone. The rearrangement links TRBV7-9 to TRBJ2-1; a weak D match, TRBD1 (6 bases). This CDR3 comprises 14 residues. CDR1 is SEHNR, CDR2 FQNEAQ, per germline (reference sequence). Trimming left V 1 base short and J 10 bases short, with 14 bases between. In DNA, the CDR3 is TGTGCCAGCAGCTTAGATGGGGGCCCAGGAGAGCAGTTCTTC. Translated, it gives CASSLDGGPGEQFF.

This clone was picked up a small number of times. The J gene is TRBJ2-3, the V gene TRBV6-6; TRBD1 aligns across 11 bases. CDR3 length equals 15 residues. Looked up from germline, CDR1 is MNHNY and CDR2 is SVGAGI (reference sequence). J gave up 2 bases and V 8 bases, and 6 bases lay outside the gene matches. The CDR3 reads CASSGDRGITDTQYF. The CDR3 DNA reads as TGTGCCAGCTCAGGGGACAGGGGGATCACAGATACGCAGTATTTT.

The chain is built from TRBV11-3 and TRBJ1-2, with D uncertain. The germline V gene has CDR1 SGHNT and CDR2 YENEEA. The CDR3 length is 14 residues. Deletions cut 11 bases from V and 0 bases from J, with 16 bases between. CDR3 DNA: TGTGCCGCTACCCGGACCTTTCCTAACTATGGCTACACCTTC. Protein product: CAATRTFPNYGYTF.

This clone was detected only a few times. The genes are TRBV7-6 and TRBJ2-7; 11 bases map to TRBD1. The junction had 5 bases not matched to a gene; V was cut back by 1 base and J by 6 bases. Per germline, CDR1 SGHVS and CDR2 FNYEAQ. This CDR3 has 15 residues. The CDR3 region is CASSLVGTGGSEQYF. CDR3 DNA sequence: TGTGCCAGCAGCTTAGTGGGGACAGGGGGTAGCGAGCAGTACTTC.

This chain joins TRBV7-2 and TRBJ1-1, with 9 bases aligning to TRBD1. In germline, CDR1 is SGHTA, CDR2 FQGNSA. This CDR3 is built from 14 residues. The V and J ends lost 1 base and 5 bases, in that order; junction bases with no gene match: 2. As DNA, the CDR3 is TGTACCAGCAGCTTAGTGACAGGGGGAACTGAAGCTTTCTTT. This translates into CTSSLVTGGTEAFF.

This clone was detected only a few times. The chain combines TRBV9 with TRBJ2-7; TRBD2 matches at 8 bases. Germline V CDR1 and CDR2: SGDLS, YYNGEE. Unmatched junction bases numbered 3, after V lost 4 bases and J lost 6 bases. CDR3 length: 12 residues. CDR3 in amino acids: CASSSRGGEQYF. CDR3 sequence (DNA): TGTGCCAGCAGCTCACGGGGGGGCGAGCAGTACTTC.

V is TRBV23-1 and J is TRBJ2-5; D is possibly TRBD2 (5 bases). TRBV23-1 is filed as an ORF, its function uncertain. The germline V and J ends were trimmed by 2 bases and 2 bases, with 15 bases remaining between them. The CDR3 covers 16 residues. The CDR3 nucleotides are TGCGCCAGCAGTCAAGTCCCGACGGGATCGCAAGAGACCCAGTACTTC. Protein product: CASSQVPTGSQETQYF.

This clone came up a few times. The chain links TRBV7-9 to TRBJ1-2; D is possibly TRBD1 (6 bases). Trimming removed 3 bases from V and 7 bases from J, with 18 bases in between. The CDR3 is made up of 15 amino acids. Germline values: CDR1 SEHNR, CDR2 FQNEAQ (reference sequence). The chain's CDR3 is CASSFSGGLQSGYTF. In DNA form, the CDR3 reads TGTGCCAGCAGCTTTTCCGGGGGGCTACAGAGTGGCTACACCTTC.

This clone was observed a few times. In DNA form, the CDR3 reads TGTGCCAGCAGTTTATCGATACAGGCGGGCCAGTACTTC. Its translation: CASSLSIQAGQYF. The gene calls are TRBV27 and TRBJ2-5; D could derive from TRBD1 or TRBD2 (5 bases each). The ends were cut back, 0 bases at V and 10 bases at J, with 12 bases in the middle. The CDR3 totals 13 residues. Germline V gene lookup returns CDR1 MNHEY and CDR2 SMNVEV (reference sequence).

This clone was seen more than once but under ten times. Here the CDR3 reads CASSEGVAATYEQYF. The CDR3 DNA reads TGTGCCAGCAGTGAAGGGGTAGCGGCAACCTACGAGCAGTACTTC. The J gene is TRBJ2-7, the V gene TRBV6-1, with D possibly being TRBD2 (6 bases). CDR3 length: 15 amino acids. Germline-derived CDR1 and CDR2 are MNHNS and SASEGT. V shed 1 base and J shed 2 bases, with 12 bases lying between them.

V and J are TRBV6-5 and TRBJ1-1; TRBD1 matches at 10 bases. This CDR3 spans 14 amino acids. V was clipped by 6 bases and J by 5 bases; unmatched bases: 6. CDR1 is MNHEY, CDR2 SVGAGI, per germline. The CDR3 region has the DNA TGTGCCAGCAGAAGACAGGGGGCAAGGACTGAAGCTTTCTTT. This encodes CASRRQGARTEAFF.

This clone was seen a handful of times. CDR3 sequence reads: CASSYSGPARELFF. DNA of the CDR3: TGTGCCAGCAGTTACTCCGGGCCGGCCAGGGAGCTGTTTTTT. The J gene is TRBJ2-2, the V gene TRBV6-5, with D uncertain. CDR1 and CDR2 (germline): MNHEY, SVGAGI. CDR3 length: 14 amino acids. Trimming left V 0 bases short and J 9 bases short, with 11 bases between.

In its sample, this clone was seen a few times. V usage is TRBV4-1 and J usage is TRBJ1-1, with TRBD1 matching over 7 bases. V gave up 6 bases and J gave up 4 bases; unmatched junction bases: 8. Germline loops: CDR1 MGHRA, CDR2 YSYEKL. This CDR3 is 14 amino acids long. In DNA form, the CDR3 reads TGCGCCAGCAGTCGTAATGCAGGGGGCACTGAAGCTTTCTTT. This translates into CASSRNAGGTEAFF.

A few counts support this clone. J is TRBJ1-5 and V is TRBV28, with D possibly being TRBD1 (5 bases). This CDR3 has 14 amino acids. The germline CDR1 and CDR2 sequences are MDHEN and SYDVKM. V lost 10 bases and J 5 bases, leaving 18 bases between the germline ends. The chain's CDR3 is CANSPSGDYQPQHF. CDR3 nucleotide sequence: TGTGCCAACAGCCCTTCCGGGGACTATCAGCCCCAGCATTTT.